A selection of T cell receptor beta chains follows, all from one sample in a study of blood T cell repertoires in COVID-19. Here immunoSEQ multiplex PCR was the method, and the copy in TCRdb shows in-frame clones only, minus some. The table records fewer than 350,000 clones, 86% of them present only once. Specimen: peripheral blood. These receptors all stem from a man aged 35 to 55 with active or convalescent COVID-19. The conserved cysteine and the conserved F or W are not part of the CDR3 here.

J gene | V gene | CDR3 protein
TRBJ1-2 | TRBV30 | ACGDSLLSYGYT
TRBJ1-2 | TRBV6-5 | ASAPGQGSMGYT
TRBJ2-7 | TRBV23-1 | ASSQSRHAPSYEQY
TRBJ2-7 | TRBV6-5 | ASMTSSYGGLGQY
TRBJ2-7 | TRBV27 | ASSPGTGDYEQY
TRBJ1-6 | TRBV28 | ASSSAGSGNSPLH
TRBJ2-7 | TRBV5-8 | ASSFGQMYEQY
TRBJ1-2 | TRBV11-2 | ASSLDGQPQIYGYT
TRBJ2-1 | TRBV11-2 | ASSHGRTSGGPSYNEQF
TRBJ2-4 | TRBV5-4 | ASSDPSGGQNIQY